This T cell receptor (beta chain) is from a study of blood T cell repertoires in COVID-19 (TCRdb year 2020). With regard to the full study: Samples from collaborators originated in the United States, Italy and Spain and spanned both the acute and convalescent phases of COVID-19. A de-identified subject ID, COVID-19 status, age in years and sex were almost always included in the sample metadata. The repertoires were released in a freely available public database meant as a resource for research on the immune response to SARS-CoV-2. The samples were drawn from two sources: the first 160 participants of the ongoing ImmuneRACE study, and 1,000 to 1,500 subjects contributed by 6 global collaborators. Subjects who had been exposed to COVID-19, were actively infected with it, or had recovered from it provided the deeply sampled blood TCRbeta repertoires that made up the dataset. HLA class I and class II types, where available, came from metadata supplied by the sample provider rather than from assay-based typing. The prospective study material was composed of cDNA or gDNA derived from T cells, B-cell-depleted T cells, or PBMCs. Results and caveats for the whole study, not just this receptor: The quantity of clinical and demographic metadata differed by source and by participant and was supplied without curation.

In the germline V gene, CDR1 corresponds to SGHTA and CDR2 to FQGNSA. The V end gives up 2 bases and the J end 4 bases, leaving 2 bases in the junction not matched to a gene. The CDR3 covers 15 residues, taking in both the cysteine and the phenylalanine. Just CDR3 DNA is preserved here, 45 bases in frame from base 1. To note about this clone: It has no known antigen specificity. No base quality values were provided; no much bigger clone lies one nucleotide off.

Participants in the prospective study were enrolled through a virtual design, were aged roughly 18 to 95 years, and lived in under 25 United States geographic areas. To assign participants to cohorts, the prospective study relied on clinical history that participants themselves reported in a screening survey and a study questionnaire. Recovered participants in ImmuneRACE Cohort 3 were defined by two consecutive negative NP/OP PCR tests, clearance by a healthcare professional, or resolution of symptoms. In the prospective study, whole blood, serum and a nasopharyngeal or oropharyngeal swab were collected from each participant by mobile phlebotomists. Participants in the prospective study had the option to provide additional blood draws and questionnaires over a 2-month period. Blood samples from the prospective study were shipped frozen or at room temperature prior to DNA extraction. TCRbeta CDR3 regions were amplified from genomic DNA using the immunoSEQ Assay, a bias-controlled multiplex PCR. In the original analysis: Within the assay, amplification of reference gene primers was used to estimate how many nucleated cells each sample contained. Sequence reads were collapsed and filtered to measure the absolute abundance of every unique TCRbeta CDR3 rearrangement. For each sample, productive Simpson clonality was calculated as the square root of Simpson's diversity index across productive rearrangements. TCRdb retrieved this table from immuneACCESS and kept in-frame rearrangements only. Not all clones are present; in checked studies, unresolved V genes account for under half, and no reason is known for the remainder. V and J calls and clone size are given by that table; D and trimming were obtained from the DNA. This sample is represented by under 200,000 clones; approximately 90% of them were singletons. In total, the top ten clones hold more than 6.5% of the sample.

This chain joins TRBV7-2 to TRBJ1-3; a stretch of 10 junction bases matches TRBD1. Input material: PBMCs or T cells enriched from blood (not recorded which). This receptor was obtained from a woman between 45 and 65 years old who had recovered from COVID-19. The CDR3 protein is CASSLSTGGGNTIYF. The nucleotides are TGTGCCAGCAGCTTATCGACAGGGGGCGGAAACACCATATATTTT.